This record covers a single TCR beta chain. The record originates from a study of blood T cell repertoires in COVID-19. As for the study in general: PBMCs, B-cell-depleted T cells, or T cells were the source of the cDNA or gDNA that made up the material.

Cohort 3 donors were reported recovered after two negative PCRs, clearance, or symptom resolution. CDR1 is KGHSH and CDR2 is LQKENI in the germline V gene. The CDR3 covers 12 residues. Trimming removed 5 bases from V and 5 bases from J, with 9 bases in between. In the original analysis: Using reference gene primer amplification, nucleated cell counts were estimated. Method: immunoSEQ multiplex PCR; TCRdb's copy keeps in-frame clones and lacks some. Clonal size and the V and J genes are those of that table, whereas D and trimming came from the DNA. The sample holds hundreds of thousands of clones; 88% are singletons and the top ten take around 1%.

The sequenced material came from PBMCs or T cells enriched from blood (not recorded which). The receptor comes from a woman aged 25 to 39 who had recovered from COVID-19. The chain recombines TRBV18 with TRBJ1-2, with D perhaps matching TRBD1 (5 bases). The CDR3 coding sequence is TGTGCCAGCTCATTCGACAGATATGGCTACACCTTC. Protein product: CASSFDRYGYTF. Full variable domain (outside the CDR3, taken from reference TRBV18 and TRBJ1-2): NAGVMQNPRHLVRRRGQEARLRCSPMKGHSHVYWYRQLPEEGLKFMVYLQKENIIDESGMPKERFSAEFPKEGPSILRIQQVVRGDSAAYFCASSFDRYGYTFGSGTRLTVV.